This T cell receptor (beta chain) is from a study of PD-L1 blockade in urothelial cancer. The overall study: Male sex and bladder-origin urothelial cancer were recorded for twenty-five of 29 patients.

As for time point: pretreatment peripheral blood. Per patient, between 1 and 8 samples were collected at pretreatment and on-treatment time points. V lost 3 bases to trimming and J lost 3 bases, with 14 bases between them. Per germline, CDR1 ENHRY and CDR2 SYGVKD. CDR3 length: 15 residues. Synthetic templates analogous to TCR were spiked into all PCRs individually. Assay used: immunoSEQ multiplex PCR; TCRdb lists only in-frame clones, some missing. The table lists 30,000 to 40,000 clones, about 80% of them singletons, with more than 15% in the top ten. The rearrangement uses TRBV10-3 and TRBJ2-5, with D maybe TRBD2 (6 bases). This receptor was taken from a man between 60 and 75 years old with urothelial cancer. Source: PBMCs, taken around atezolizumab (anti-PD-L1) treatment. CDR3 loop: CAISDARRVEETQYF. Written as DNA, the CDR3 is TGTGCCATCAGTGATGCTAGGAGGGTGGAAGAGACCCAGTACTTC.